The T cell receptor beta chain described here comes from a study of T cell repertoires in cytomegalovirus infection. Study context: Recently identified HLA-C-restricted and well-studied HLA-B-restricted CMV epitopes were used. An indication of both CMV infection and matching HLA type came from public TCR beta signatures. Findings and caveats of the study: Public TCR beta family frequency separated CMV-and-HLA carriers, including in an independent cohort.

With 1 base removed from V and 3 bases from J, the gap between germline ends came to 4 bases. The CDR3 is made up of 13 amino acids. CDR1 is SGHTA and CDR2 is FQGNSA in the germline V gene. This clonotype appeared many times. Its antigen remains unknown. TCRdb re-derived calls from the reads in MiXCR, one entry per CDR3 protein. The data contain about half a million distinct CDR3 sequences, more than 30% of them seen just once; the ten biggest clones take up 15% to 20%. Sequences were derived from cultured PBMCs, sampled from culture after CMV antigen stimulation. The chain employs TRBV7-2 and TRBJ2-1; D is ambiguous. This receptor was identified in a human donor in good health (CMV status not recorded). Some clones in this sample may be carry-over from other donors' samples. The CDR3 DNA reads as TGTGCCAGCAGCTTAGGGGACTACAATGAGCAGTTCTTC. This encodes CASSLGDYNEQFF.